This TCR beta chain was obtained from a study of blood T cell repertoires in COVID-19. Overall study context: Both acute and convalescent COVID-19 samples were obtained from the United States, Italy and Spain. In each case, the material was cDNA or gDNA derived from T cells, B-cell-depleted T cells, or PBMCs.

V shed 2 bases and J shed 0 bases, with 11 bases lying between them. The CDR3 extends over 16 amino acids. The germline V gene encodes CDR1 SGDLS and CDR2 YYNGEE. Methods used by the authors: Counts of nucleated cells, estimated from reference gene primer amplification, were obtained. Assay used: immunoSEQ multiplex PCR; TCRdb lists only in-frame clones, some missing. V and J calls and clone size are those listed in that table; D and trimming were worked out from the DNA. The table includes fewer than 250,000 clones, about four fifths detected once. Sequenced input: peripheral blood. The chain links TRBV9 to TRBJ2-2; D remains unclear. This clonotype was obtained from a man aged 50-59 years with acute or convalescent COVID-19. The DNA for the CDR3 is TGTGCCAGCAGCGTCCCCCCGGTCGCGAACACCGGGGAGCTGTTTTTT. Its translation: CASSVPPVANTGELFF.